Described below is a single TCR beta chain sequence and its context. The V gene end was trimmed by 6 bases and the J gene end by 5 bases; junction bases not matched to a gene: 11. The CDR3 is made up of 15 amino acids. Germline values: CDR1 MNHEY, CDR2 SMNVEV (reference sequence). Peripheral blood came from all dose cohorts at three timepoints. The data belong to a study of OX40 agonist ivuxolimab in advanced cancers. Measured with immunoSEQ multiplex PCR; TCRdb has only the in-frame clones, and not every one. Of 50,000 to 65,000 clones in the sample, approximately 78% were seen once. The TCR comes from an adult with an advanced solid tumor such as melanoma, head and neck, liver or kidney cancer. This sample comprised CD4+ or CD8+ T cells sorted from blood, obtained in a trial of the OX40 agonist ivuxolimab. The V gene is TRBV27, the J gene TRBJ2-7; 9 bases match TRBD1. CDR3 residues: CASRPPGQGGDEQYF. DNA for the CDR3: TGTGCCAGCAGACCACCGGGACAGGGAGGAGACGAGCAGTACTTC.